This T cell receptor (beta chain) was captured in a study of blood T cells in healthy people across ages. Study-wide background: With template switching, about one barcoded beta molecule was captured per two T cells. Overall study findings and caveats: Older age went with lower TCR beta diversity per million T cells, in a roughly linear way. Relative to aged donors, long-lived donors carried more naive CD4+ cells and displayed higher diversity.

Details on this clonotype: Its antigen remains unidentified.

Alongside a J-beta primer mix, a sample-barcoded 5' primer served in a second PCR lasting roughly 6 to 11 cycles. Paired-end reads containing CDR3 totaled no fewer than 2.5 million for each sample. TCRdb itself ran the 5' RACE reads through MiXCR, one entry per CDR3 protein. The sample records fewer than 1.5 million distinct CDR3 sequences, 42% being singletons. V lost 8 bases and J 2 bases, leaving 14 bases between the germline ends. The V gene's germline CDR1 is MDHEN and CDR2 SYDVKM. The length of the CDR3 is 14 residues. This clonotype originated in a woman younger than 35 in good health. The V gene is TRBV28, the J gene TRBJ2-3, with unresolved D. Material for sequencing was blood. This CDR3 is CASLHWGNTDTQYF. CDR3 sequence (DNA): TGTGCCAGCCTTCACTGGGGTAACACAGATACGCAGTATTTT.